The entry below describes one T cell receptor beta chain. In germline, CDR1 is SGHNT, CDR2 YYREEE (reference sequence). Trimming removed 0 bases from V and 5 bases from J, with 12 bases in between. CDR3 length equals 15 residues. This record comes from a study of blood T cell repertoires in COVID-19. Whole-study context: COVID-19 samples collected from the United States, Italy and Spain covered acute and convalescent phases. PBMCs, B-cell-depleted T cells, or T cells provided the cDNA or gDNA that made up the material.

Authors' data handling: Scientists estimated how many nucleated cells there were by amplifying reference gene primers. Assay: immunoSEQ multiplex PCR; the TCRdb copy retains only in-frame clones and omits some. V and J calls and clone size are those listed in that table; D and trimming were worked out from the DNA. The top ten hold around 8.3% of the sample, which has 180,000 or so clones, approximately 86% seen once. The receptor comes from a man between 60 and 75 years old with acute or convalescent COVID-19. V and J are TRBV5-4 and TRBJ1-3; tentatively, D is TRBD1 (5 bases). Sequencing input: peripheral blood. The CDR3: CASSLGGTARNTIYF. The CDR3 region has the DNA TGTGCCAGCAGCTTGGGGGGGACTGCTCGAAACACCATATATTTT.